These 30 T cell receptor beta chains originate from one sample sequenced in a study of PD-L1 blockade in urothelial cancer. Assay used: immunoSEQ multiplex PCR; TCRdb lists only in-frame clones, some missing. The sample has roughly 91,000 clones; 85% are singletons. Time point reported: pretreatment peripheral blood. Sequenced material: PBMCs, taken around atezolizumab (anti-PD-L1) treatment. The receptors come from a man in his fifties or sixties with urothelial cancer.

DNA of the CDR3: TGTGCCAGCAGCACGGCTAGCGGGAGCCCTGGGACCAAGTTCTTC. It encodes CASSTASGSPGTKFF. The J gene is TRBJ2-1, the V gene TRBV7-2; 10 nucleotides line up with TRBD2. J was trimmed by 14 bases and V by 5 bases; bases with no gene match: 15. Germline CDR1 SGHTA, CDR2 FQGNSA. The CDR3 totals 15 residues.

The chain links TRBV7-9 to TRBJ1-2, with D unclear. Germline V CDR1 and CDR2: SEHNR, FQNEAQ (reference sequence). Trimming removed 3 bases at V and 2 bases at J, with 13 bases between. The CDR3 consists of 15 residues. CDR3 in DNA: TGTGCCAGCAGCTTTACCGAGGGTCAGAACTATGGCTACACCTTC. As protein: CASSFTEGQNYGYTF.

V gene TRBV11-1 combines with J gene TRBJ2-3; 8 bases line up with TRBD2. The CDR3 loop spans 16 amino acids. The germline gives CDR1 SGHAT, CDR2 FQDESV (reference sequence). J lost 0 bases, V lost 5 bases, and 7 bases had no gene match. In DNA, the CDR3 is TGTGCCAGCAGCCTGCGGGGGGTCCCTAGCACAGATACGCAGTATTTT. Translating it yields CASSLRGVPSTDTQYF.

The count of this clone is one. The rearrangement links TRBV15 to TRBJ2-7; TRBD1 might be the D (6 bases). The CDR3 is 16 residues long. The V and J ends lost 3 bases and 4 bases respectively, with 19 bases between them. Germline CDR1 LNHNV, CDR2 YYDKDF (reference sequence). The CDR3 coding sequence is TGTGCCACCAGCAGGTCAACAGGGCCTCTATCATACGAGCAGTACTTC. This encodes CATSRSTGPLSYEQYF.

This clone was seen only once. J is TRBJ1-3 and V is TRBV5-1; D gene unclear. The CDR3 sequence is 17 residues long. In germline, CDR1 is SGHRS, CDR2 YFSETQ. V shed 4 bases and J shed 2 bases, with 19 bases lying between them. CDR3 in amino acids: CASSQQVGELPGNTIYF. In nucleotides, the CDR3 is TGCGCCAGCAGCCAACAAGTGGGAGAGCTTCCTGGAAACACCATATATTTT.

The chain links TRBV7-8 to TRBJ2-7; D unresolved. CDR1 is SGHVS, CDR2 FQNEAQ, per germline. The CDR3 has 14 amino acids. Trimming pared 0 bases from V and 1 base from J, leaving 7 bases between. The CDR3 protein is CASSLAYRSYEQYF. CDR3 coding DNA: TGTGCCAGCAGCTTAGCGTACAGATCCTACGAGCAGTACTTC.

The chain recombines TRBV29-1 with TRBJ2-5; D might be TRBD2 (6 bases). CDR1 SQVTM and CDR2 ANQGSEA come from the germline V gene. The ends were cut back, 8 bases at V and 5 bases at J, with 15 bases in the middle. The CDR3 is 12 amino acids. The CDR3 DNA sequence: TGCAGCCTATTGGGGGGTTCCGAGACCCAGTACTTC. Its translation: CSLLGGSETQYF.

The J gene is TRBJ2-2, the V gene TRBV4-1; TRBD2 might be the D (6 bases). CDR1 and CDR2 (germline): MGHRA, YSYEKL. The CDR3 runs 14 residues. Trimming removed 1 base from V and 7 bases from J, with 10 bases in between. CDR3 sequence: CASSQAGVSGELFF. The CDR3 bases are TGCGCCAGCAGCCAAGCGGGGGTGAGCGGGGAGCTGTTTTTT.

The rearrangement uses TRBV5-1 and TRBJ1-1; unclear D gene. Germline CDR1 reads SGHRS; CDR2 reads YFSETQ. This CDR3 contains 12 residues. Trimming shortened V by 3 bases and J by 7 bases, and 10 bases separated the two germline ends. The chain's CDR3 is CASSSSGIEAFF. The CDR3 DNA reads TGCGCCAGCAGCTCCTCCGGGATTGAAGCTTTCTTT.

V usage is TRBV14 and J usage is TRBJ1-6; 7 nucleotides align to TRBD1. Looked up from germline, CDR1 is SGHDN and CDR2 is FVKESK. After removal of 4 bases from V and 7 bases from J, the junction contained 7 bases not matched to a gene. This CDR3 is built from 15 residues. CDR3 in amino acids: CASSRMRDRNSPLHF. In DNA, the CDR3 is TGTGCCAGCAGCCGGATGCGGGACAGAAATTCACCCCTCCACTTT.

The V call is TRBV5-1, the J call TRBJ1-3, with D hard to call. The CDR3 loop spans 17 amino acids. Trimming shortened V by 2 bases and J by 0 bases, and 15 bases separated the two germline ends. Germline CDR1 is SGHRS and CDR2 is YFSETQ. CDR3 DNA: TGCGCCAGCAGCTTTGGCCCGCAAACCATCTCTGGAAACACCATATATTTT. Translation gives CASSFGPQTISGNTIYF.

V is TRBV7-9 and J is TRBJ1-4, with 9 bases lining up with TRBD1. The CDR3 totals 17 residues. Germline V gene lookup returns CDR1 SEHNR and CDR2 FQNEAQ (reference sequence). With V trimmed by 6 bases and J by 5 bases, 13 bases remained unmatched. This CDR3 reads CASRPDRGRLGNEKLFF. CDR3 nucleotide sequence: TGTGCCAGCAGACCGGACAGGGGCCGTCTAGGGAATGAAAAACTGTTTTTT.

This clone was observed a single time. This CDR3 is CASSSWGWGPGYEQYF. CDR3 bases: TGTGCCAGCAGTTCATGGGGGTGGGGGCCGGGCTACGAGCAGTACTTC. The V gene is TRBV27, the J gene TRBJ2-7; D is possibly TRBD1 (6 bases). The CDR3 length is 16 residues. In germline, CDR1 is MNHEY, CDR2 SMNVEV (reference sequence). Trimming cost V 4 bases and J 3 bases, with 19 bases left between them.

The genes are TRBV7-2 and TRBJ2-7, with 8 bases aligning to TRBD1. Losses at the gene ends were 0 bases for V and 2 bases for J; bases not matched to a gene: 6. The germline V gene encodes CDR1 SGHTA and CDR2 FQGNSA. CDR3 length: 16 amino acids. The CDR3 DNA reads as TGTGCCAGCAGCTTAGCTGTTTCAGGGGGCGCCTACGAGCAGTACTTC. Protein: CASSLAVSGGAYEQYF.

The chain carries TRBV27 and TRBJ1-5; D gene ambiguous. Trimming shortened V by 3 bases and J by 6 bases, and 12 bases separated the two germline ends. Germline-derived CDR1 and CDR2 are MNHEY and SMNVEV (reference sequence). This CDR3 spans 14 amino acids. DNA for the CDR3: TGTGCCAGCAGTTTCCGCGGGGTGACTCAGCCCCAGCATTTT. Encoded protein: CASSFRGVTQPQHF.

This clone was counted once. This chain connects TRBV4-2 to TRBJ2-3; perhaps TRBD2 as D (5 bases). This CDR3 is 16 amino acids long. CDR1 is LGHNA, CDR2 YNFKEQ, per germline. Trimming left V 5 bases short and J 0 bases short, with 15 bases between. CDR3 DNA sequence: TGTGCCAGCAGCATCCTCGGGGAGAGAAGCACAGATACGCAGTATTTT. This codes for CASSILGERSTDTQYF.

This sequence joins TRBV19 and TRBJ1-3; no firm D call. V dropped 11 bases and J dropped 0 bases, with 14 bases sitting between them. The CDR3 loop spans 14 amino acids. Germline V gene sequence: CDR1 LNHDA, CDR2 SQIVND (reference sequence). The CDR3 reads CAARPTDSGNTIYF. The DNA for the CDR3 is TGTGCCGCCCGCCCTACAGACTCTGGAAACACCATATATTTT.

The chain's CDR3 is CASSQILGLAGGYETQYF. In nucleotides, the CDR3 is TGCGCCAGCAGCCAAATCCTGGGACTAGCGGGAGGGTACGAGACCCAGTACTTC. The V call is TRBV4-1, the J call TRBJ2-5; 16 nucleotides agree with TRBD2. The CDR3 loop spans 18 amino acids. Germline trimming cut 2 bases from V and 5 bases from J; bases unmatched to any gene: 8. CDR1 is MGHRA, CDR2 YSYEKL, per germline.

The chain's CDR3 is CASSSTRNTEAFF. CDR3 coding DNA: TGTGCCAGCAGTTCTACTAGGAACACTGAAGCTTTCTTT. This chain links TRBV5-8 with TRBJ1-1, with no clear D. This CDR3 contains 13 residues. Trimming shortened V by 5 bases and J by 1 base, and 9 bases separated the two germline ends. Germline lookup yields CDR1 SGHTS and CDR2 YDEGEE.

This clone appeared a single time. CDR3 amino acids: CASSLALNTEAFF. The CDR3 DNA reads as TGTGCCAGCAGCTTGGCGTTGAACACTGAAGCTTTCTTT. J is TRBJ1-1 and V is TRBV5-6, with D uncertain. Germline loops: CDR1 SGHDT, CDR2 YYEEEE. Trimming took 0 bases from V and 0 from J, leaving 3 bases between them. The CDR3 contains 13 residues.

This clone showed up just once. V is TRBV7-3 and J is TRBJ2-1; D gene uncertain. This CDR3 spans 16 amino acids. Germline CDR1 reads SGHTA; CDR2 reads FQGTGA. The V gene lost 1 base and the J gene lost 0 bases, with 10 bases spanning the gap. CDR3 in amino acids: CASSLIGTISYNEQFF. DNA for the CDR3: TGTGCCAGCAGCTTAATAGGCACTATCTCCTACAATGAGCAGTTCTTC.

This chain links TRBV5-6 with TRBJ2-1, with TRBD1 as a possible D gene (6 bases). This CDR3 has 14 residues. Germline V gives CDR1 SGHDT, CDR2 YYEEEE. V lost 2 bases and J 6 bases, leaving 12 bases between the germline ends. As DNA, the CDR3 is TGTGCCAGCAGCTTATGGGGGCGCGGCAATGAGCAGTTCTTC. Its translation is CASSLWGRGNEQFF.

This clone has a single count. The chain links TRBV11-3 to TRBJ1-1; 8 nucleotides agree with TRBD1. This CDR3 has 14 amino acids. The germline CDR1 and CDR2 sequences are SGHNT and YENEEA. V was pared by 6 bases and J by 2 bases, with 5 bases of the junction left unmatched. CDR3 nucleotide sequence: TGTGCCAGCAGAGGACAGGGCCTCAACACTGAAGCTTTCTTT. Amino acids: CASRGQGLNTEAFF.

CDR3 amino acids: CASSQSPKPADRGNQPQHF. The DNA of the CDR3 is TGCGCCAGCAGCCAGTCCCCCAAACCGGCGGACAGGGGAAATCAGCCCCAGCATTTT. The chain recombines TRBV4-1 with TRBJ1-5; 9 bases fit TRBD1. Germline-derived CDR1 and CDR2 are MGHRA and YSYEKL. Trimming took 3 bases from V and 4 from J; bases not matched to a gene: 16. There are 19 residues in the CDR3.

The chain is built from TRBV5-1 and TRBJ2-5; D is perhaps TRBD2 (5 bases). The CDR3 contains 18 residues. CDR1 and CDR2 (germline): SGHRS, YFSETQ. Trimming stripped 4 bases from V and 4 bases from J, with 26 bases between. The CDR3 bases are TGCGCCAGCAGCCCCGAAGAAAGGAGGAACAGATTGAGAGAGACCCAGTACTTC. Amino acids: CASSPEERRNRLRETQYF.

The J gene is TRBJ1-5, the V gene TRBV9; tentative D call: TRBD1 (5 bases). Trimming removed 0 bases at V and 4 bases at J, with 11 bases between. CDR1 and CDR2 (germline): SGDLS, YYNGEE. This CDR3 is 15 amino acids long. The CDR3: CASSVDGGGNQPQHF. CDR3 nucleotide sequence: TGTGCCAGCAGCGTAGACGGGGGGGGGAATCAGCCCCAGCATTTT.

The rearrangement links TRBV28 to TRBJ1-2; 9 bases fit TRBD1. V trimming: 3 bases; J trimming: 4 bases; junction bases outside the gene matches: 3. Germline lookup yields CDR1 MDHEN and CDR2 SYDVKM. The length of the CDR3 is 14 residues. CDR3 amino acids: CASSLVQGAYGYTF. CDR3 bases: TGTGCCAGCAGTTTGGTACAGGGGGCCTATGGCTACACCTTC.

This chain joins TRBV25-1 and TRBJ1-1; D unclear. In germline, CDR1 is MGHDK, CDR2 SYGVNS. This CDR3 comprises 13 residues. V lost 1 base to trimming and J lost 5 bases, with 8 bases between them. The CDR3, as DNA: TGTGCCAGCAGTGAATTTGGCAGTACTGAAGCTTTCTTT. Residues: CASSEFGSTEAFF.

This chain joins TRBV5-1 and TRBJ2-5, with 13 bases that match TRBD2. CDR1 is SGHRS, CDR2 YFSETQ, per germline. Trimming removed 3 bases from V and 2 bases from J; junction bases left unmatched: 13. This CDR3 contains 19 residues. The CDR3 sequence is CASSSRLAGGPSSQETQYF. CDR3 DNA: TGCGCCAGCAGCTCGCGACTAGCGGGAGGCCCCTCTTCACAAGAGACCCAGTACTTC.

The gene calls are TRBV27 and TRBJ2-5; TRBD2 agrees at 9 bases. Trimming at V came to 6 bases and at J to 8 bases, leaving 10 bases not matched to a gene. CDR3 length: 14 amino acids. In germline, CDR1 is MNHEY, CDR2 SMNVEV (reference sequence). This CDR3 is CASRTIAGEGTQYF. The CDR3 coding sequence is TGTGCCAGCAGAACCATAGCGGGAGAAGGTACCCAGTACTTC.